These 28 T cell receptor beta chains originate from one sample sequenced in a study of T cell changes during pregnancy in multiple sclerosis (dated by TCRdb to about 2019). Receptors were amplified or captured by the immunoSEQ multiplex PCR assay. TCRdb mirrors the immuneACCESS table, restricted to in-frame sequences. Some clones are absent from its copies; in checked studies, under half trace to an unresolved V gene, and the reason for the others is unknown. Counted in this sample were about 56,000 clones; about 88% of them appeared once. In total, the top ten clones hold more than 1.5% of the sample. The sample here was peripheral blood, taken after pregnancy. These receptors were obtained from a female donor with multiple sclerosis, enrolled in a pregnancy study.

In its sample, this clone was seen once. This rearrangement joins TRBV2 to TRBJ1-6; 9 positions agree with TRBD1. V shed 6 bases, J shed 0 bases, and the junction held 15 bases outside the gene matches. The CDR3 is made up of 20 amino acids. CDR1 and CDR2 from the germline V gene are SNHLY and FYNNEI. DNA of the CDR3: TGTGCCAGCAGCCCCTATGGGACAGGGCGCCTCAGCTCCTATAATTCACCCCTCCACTTT. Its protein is CASSPYGTGRLSSYNSPLHF.

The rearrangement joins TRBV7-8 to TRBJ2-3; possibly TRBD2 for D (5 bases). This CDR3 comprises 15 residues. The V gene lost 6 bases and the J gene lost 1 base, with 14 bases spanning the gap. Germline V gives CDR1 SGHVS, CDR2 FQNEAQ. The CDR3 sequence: CASSFSVFGTDTQYF. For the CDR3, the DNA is TGTGCCAGCAGTTTTAGCGTCTTCGGCACAGATACGCAGTATTTT.

In DNA, the CDR3 is TGTGCTAGTGAGGGGGGGCGGCAAGAGACCCAGTACTTC. This encodes CASEGGRQETQYF. This chain links TRBV12-5 with TRBJ2-5, with D possibly matching TRBD2 (7 bases). Germline V gene data show CDR1 as LGHNT and CDR2 as FRNRAP. This CDR3 has 13 residues. V was pared by 7 bases and J by 2 bases, with 11 bases between. Full variable domain (remainder filled in from reference TRBV12-5 and TRBJ2-5): DARVTQTPRHKVTEMGQEVTMRCQPILGHNTVFWYRQTMMQGLELLAYFRNRAPLDDSGMPKDRFSAEMPDATLATLKIQPSEPRDSAVYFCASEGGRQETQYFGPGTRLLVL.

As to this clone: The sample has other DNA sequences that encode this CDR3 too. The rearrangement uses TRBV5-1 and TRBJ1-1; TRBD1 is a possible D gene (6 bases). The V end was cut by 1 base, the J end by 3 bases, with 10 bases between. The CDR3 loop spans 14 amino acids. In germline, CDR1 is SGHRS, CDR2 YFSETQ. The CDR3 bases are TGCGCCAGCAGCTTGTTGGGGGCTGACACTGAAGCTTTCTTT. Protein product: CASSLLGADTEAFF.

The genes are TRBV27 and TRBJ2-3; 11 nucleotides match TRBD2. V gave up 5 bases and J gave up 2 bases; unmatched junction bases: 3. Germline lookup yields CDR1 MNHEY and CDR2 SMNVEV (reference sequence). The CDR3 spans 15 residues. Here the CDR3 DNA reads TGTGCCAGCAGTCAGGGACTAGCGGACACAGATACGCAGTATTTT. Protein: CASSQGLADTDTQYF.

The CDR3 spells CASSLKRGNEQFF. DNA of the CDR3: TGTGCCAGCAGTTTAAAGCGGGGGAATGAGCAGTTCTTC. This chain joins TRBV27 and TRBJ2-1; TRBD2 aligns across 8 bases. The germline gives CDR1 MNHEY, CDR2 SMNVEV (reference sequence). J gave up 7 bases and V 2 bases, and 1 base lay outside the gene matches. The CDR3 extends over 13 amino acids.

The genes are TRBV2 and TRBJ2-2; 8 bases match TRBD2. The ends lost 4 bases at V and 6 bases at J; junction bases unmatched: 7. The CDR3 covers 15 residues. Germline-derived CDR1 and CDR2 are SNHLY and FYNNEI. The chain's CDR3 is CASSGVAGGAGELFF. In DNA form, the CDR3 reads TGTGCCAGCAGTGGTGTGGCGGGGGGCGCCGGGGAGCTGTTTTTT.

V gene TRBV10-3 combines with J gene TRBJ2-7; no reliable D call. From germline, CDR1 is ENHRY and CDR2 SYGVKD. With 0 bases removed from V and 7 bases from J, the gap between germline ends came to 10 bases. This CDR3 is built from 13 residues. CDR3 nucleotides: TGTGCCATCAGTGAGTCCACAGATTTTGAGCAGTACTTC. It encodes CAISESTDFEQYF.

This chain's CDR3 is CASRETSGGRRWDEQFF. CDR3 nucleotide sequence: TGTGCCAGTAGAGAGACTAGCGGGGGCCGAAGGTGGGATGAGCAGTTCTTC. The J gene is TRBJ2-1, the V gene TRBV19; 12 nucleotides agree with TRBD2. Looked up from germline, CDR1 is LNHDA and CDR2 is SQIVND (reference sequence). The V and J ends lost 6 bases and 8 bases, in that order; junction bases with no gene match: 14. CDR3 length: 17 amino acids.

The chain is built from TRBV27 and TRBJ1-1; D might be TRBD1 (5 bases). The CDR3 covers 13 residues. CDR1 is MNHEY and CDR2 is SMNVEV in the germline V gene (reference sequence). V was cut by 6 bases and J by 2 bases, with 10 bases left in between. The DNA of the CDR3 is TGTGCCAGCAGCTCCAGGGAAAACACTGAAGCTTTCTTT. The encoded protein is CASSSRENTEAFF.

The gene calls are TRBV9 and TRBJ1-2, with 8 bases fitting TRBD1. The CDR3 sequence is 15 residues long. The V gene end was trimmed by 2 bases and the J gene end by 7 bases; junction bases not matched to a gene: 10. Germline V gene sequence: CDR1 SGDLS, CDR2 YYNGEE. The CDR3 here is CASSVGYAQGAGYTF. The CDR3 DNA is TGTGCCAGCAGCGTTGGTTACGCGCAGGGGGCTGGCTACACCTTC.

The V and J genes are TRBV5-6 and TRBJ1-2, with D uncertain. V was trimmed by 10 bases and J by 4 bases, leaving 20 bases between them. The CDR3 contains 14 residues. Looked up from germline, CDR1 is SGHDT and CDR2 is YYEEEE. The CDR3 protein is CASRPEAGPYGYTF. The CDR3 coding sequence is TGTGCCTCCAGGCCCGAGGCGGGTCCCTATGGCTACACCTTC.

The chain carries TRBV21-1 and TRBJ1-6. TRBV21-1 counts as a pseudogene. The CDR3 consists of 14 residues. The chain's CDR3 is CATSRDCVNSPLHF. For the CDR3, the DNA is TGTGCCACTTCCCGGGACTGCGTGAATTCACCCCTCCACTTT.

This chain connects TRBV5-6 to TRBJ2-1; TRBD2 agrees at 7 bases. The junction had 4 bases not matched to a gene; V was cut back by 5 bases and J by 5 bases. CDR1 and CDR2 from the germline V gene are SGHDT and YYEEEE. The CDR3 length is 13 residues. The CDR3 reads CASSLGRDNEQFF. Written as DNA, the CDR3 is TGTGCCAGCAGTCTGGGGAGGGACAATGAGCAGTTCTTC. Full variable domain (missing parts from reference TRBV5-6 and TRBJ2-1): DAGVTQSPTHLIKTRGQQVTLRCSPKSGHDTVSWYQQALGQGPQFIFQYYEEEERQRGNFPDRFSGHQFPNYSSELNVNALLLGDSALYLCASSLGRDNEQFFGPGTRLTVL.

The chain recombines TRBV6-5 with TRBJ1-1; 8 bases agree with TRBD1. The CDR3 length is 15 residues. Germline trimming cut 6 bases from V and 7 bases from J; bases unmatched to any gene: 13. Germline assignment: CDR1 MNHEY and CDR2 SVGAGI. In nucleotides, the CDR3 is TGTGCCAGCAGAGAAAATCCAGGGGGCCTTGATGAAGCTTTCTTT. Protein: CASRENPGGLDEAFF.

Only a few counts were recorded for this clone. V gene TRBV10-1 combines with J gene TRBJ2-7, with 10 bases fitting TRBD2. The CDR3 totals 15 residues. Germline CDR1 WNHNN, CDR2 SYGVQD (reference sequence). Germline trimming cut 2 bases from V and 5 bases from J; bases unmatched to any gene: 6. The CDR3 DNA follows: TGCGCCAGCAGTGAGGGTAGCGGGGGGTTCGACGAGCAGTACTTC. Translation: CASSEGSGGFDEQYF.

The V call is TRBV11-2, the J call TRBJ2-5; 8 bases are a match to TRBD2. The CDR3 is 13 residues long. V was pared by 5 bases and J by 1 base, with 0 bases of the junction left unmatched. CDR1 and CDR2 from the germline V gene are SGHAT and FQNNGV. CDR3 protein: CASSRGGQETQYF. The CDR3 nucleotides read TGTGCCAGCAGCCGGGGGGGCCAAGAGACCCAGTACTTC.

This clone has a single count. Written as DNA, the CDR3 is TGTGCCAGCAGTTTATCGCCGGGACAGGGGTACTATGGCTACACCTTC. This translates into CASSLSPGQGYYGYTF. The chain joins TRBV27 to TRBJ1-2; 10 bases line up with TRBD1. The CDR3 loop spans 16 amino acids. J lost 3 bases, V lost 0 bases, and 4 bases had no gene match. The V gene's germline CDR1 is MNHEY and CDR2 SMNVEV (reference sequence).

DNA of the CDR3: TGTGCCAGCAGGCCCTCAGGGGGCCGGGATGAGCAGTTCTTC. Its protein product is CASRPSGGRDEQFF. The rearrangement links TRBV28 to TRBJ2-1, with 8 bases aligning to TRBD1. CDR3 size: 14 residues. From germline, CDR1 is MDHEN and CDR2 SYDVKM. V shed 6 bases and J 8 bases; nucleotides not matched to a gene: 9.

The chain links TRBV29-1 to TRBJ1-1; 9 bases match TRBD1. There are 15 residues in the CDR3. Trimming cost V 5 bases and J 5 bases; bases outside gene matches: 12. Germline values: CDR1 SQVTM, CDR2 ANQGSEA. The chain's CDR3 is CSVLQTGGGSTEAFF. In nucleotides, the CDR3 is TGCAGCGTTCTTCAGACAGGGGGAGGGAGTACTGAAGCTTTCTTT.

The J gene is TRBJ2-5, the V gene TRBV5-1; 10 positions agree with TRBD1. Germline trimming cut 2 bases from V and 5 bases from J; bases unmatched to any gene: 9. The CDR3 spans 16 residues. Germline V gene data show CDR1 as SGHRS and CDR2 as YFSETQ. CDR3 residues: CASSLPTGGAGETQYF. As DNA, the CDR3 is TGCGCCAGCAGCTTACCGACAGGGGGCGCTGGGGAGACCCAGTACTTC.

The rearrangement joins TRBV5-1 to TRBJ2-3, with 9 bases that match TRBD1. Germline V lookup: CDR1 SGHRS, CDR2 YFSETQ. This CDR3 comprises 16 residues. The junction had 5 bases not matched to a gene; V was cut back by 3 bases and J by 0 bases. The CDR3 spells CASSSRTGASTDTQYF. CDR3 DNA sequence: TGCGCCAGCAGCTCTCGGACAGGGGCTAGCACAGATACGCAGTATTTT.

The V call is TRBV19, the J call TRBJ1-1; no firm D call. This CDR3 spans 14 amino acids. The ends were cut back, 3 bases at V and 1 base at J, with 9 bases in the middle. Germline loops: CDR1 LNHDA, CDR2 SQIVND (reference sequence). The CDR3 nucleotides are TGTGCCAGTAGTATCGGAGTTCCGAACACTGAAGCTTTCTTT. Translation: CASSIGVPNTEAFF.

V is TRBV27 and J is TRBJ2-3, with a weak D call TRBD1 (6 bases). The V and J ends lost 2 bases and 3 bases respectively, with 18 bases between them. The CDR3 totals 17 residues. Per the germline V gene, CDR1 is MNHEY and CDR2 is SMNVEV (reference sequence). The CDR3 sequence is CASSLGHRVGFTDTQYF. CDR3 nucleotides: TGTGCCAGCAGTTTAGGCCACAGGGTAGGGTTTACAGATACGCAGTATTTT.

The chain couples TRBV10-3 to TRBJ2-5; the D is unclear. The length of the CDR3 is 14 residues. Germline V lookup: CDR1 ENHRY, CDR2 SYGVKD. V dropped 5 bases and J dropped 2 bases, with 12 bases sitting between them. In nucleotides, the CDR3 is TGTGCCATCAGTTCTGAACAGTTTCAAGAGACCCAGTACTTC. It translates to CAISSEQFQETQYF.

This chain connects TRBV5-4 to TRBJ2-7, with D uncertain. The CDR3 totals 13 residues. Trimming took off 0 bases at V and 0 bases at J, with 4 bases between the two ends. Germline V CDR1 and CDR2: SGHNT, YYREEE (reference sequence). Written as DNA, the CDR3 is TGTGCCAGCAGCTTGGAGAGCTCCTACGAGCAGTACTTC. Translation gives CASSLESSYEQYF.

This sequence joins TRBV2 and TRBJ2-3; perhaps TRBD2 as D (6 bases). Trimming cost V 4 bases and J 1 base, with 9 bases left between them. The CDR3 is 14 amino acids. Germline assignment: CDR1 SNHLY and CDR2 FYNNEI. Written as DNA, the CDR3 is TGTGCCAGCAGTGCGGGGGACGGCACAGATACGCAGTATTTT. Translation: CASSAGDGTDTQYF. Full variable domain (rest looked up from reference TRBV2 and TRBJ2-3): EPEVTQTPSHQVTQMGQEVILRCVPISNHLYFYWYRQILGQKVEFLVSFYNNEISEKSEIFDDQFSVERPDGSNFTLKIRSTKLEDSAMYFCASSAGDGTDTQYFGPGTRLTVL.

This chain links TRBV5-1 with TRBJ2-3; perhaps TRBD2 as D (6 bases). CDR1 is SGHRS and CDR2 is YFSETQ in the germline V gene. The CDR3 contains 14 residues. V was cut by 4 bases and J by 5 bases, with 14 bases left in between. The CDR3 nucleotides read TGCGCCAGCAGCCCGGCGGGACCCATAGATACGCAGTATTTT. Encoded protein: CASSPAGPIDTQYF. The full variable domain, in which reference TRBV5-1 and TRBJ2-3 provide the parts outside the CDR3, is KAGVTQTPRYLIKTRGQQVTLSCSPISGHRSVSWYQQTPGQGLQFLFEYFSETQRNKGNFPGRFSGRQFSNSRSEMNVSTLELGDSALYLCASSPAGPIDTQYFGPGTRLTVL.